This section outlines one T cell receptor beta chain sequence together with its context. Antigen specificity is unknown. The sample holds other DNA sequences that translate to the same CDR3. Produced via immunoSEQ multiplex PCR; TCRdb's table is partial and in-frame only. The repertoire holds approximately 110,000 clones, with more than 85% as singletons. The data were obtained in a study of graft-versus-host responses after intestinal transplantation. This sample comprised unstimulated CD8+ T cells sorted from spleen or lymph node cells, obtained before transplant. The receptor comes from a human donor who was the organ donor for an intestinal transplant.

The CDR3 DNA reads TGTGCCAGCAGTTACTCCTCTGGTCAGCCCCAGCATTTT. As protein: CASSYSSGQPQHF. The chain employs TRBV6-5 and TRBJ1-5; D unresolved. The V end was cut by 0 bases, the J end by 6 bases, with 6 bases between. This CDR3 comprises 13 residues. Germline V gives CDR1 MNHEY, CDR2 SVGAGI.